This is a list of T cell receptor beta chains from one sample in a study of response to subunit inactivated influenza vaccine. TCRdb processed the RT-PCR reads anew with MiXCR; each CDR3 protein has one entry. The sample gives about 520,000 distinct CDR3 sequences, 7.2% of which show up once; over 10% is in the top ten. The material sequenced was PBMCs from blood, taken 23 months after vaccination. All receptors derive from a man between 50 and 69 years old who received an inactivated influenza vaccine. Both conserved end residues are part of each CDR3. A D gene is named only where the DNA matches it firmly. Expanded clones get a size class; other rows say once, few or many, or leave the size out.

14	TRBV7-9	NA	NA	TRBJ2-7	TGTGCCAGCAGCTCCGGGAGAACAGCCTACGAGCAGTACTTC	CASSSGRTAYEQYF
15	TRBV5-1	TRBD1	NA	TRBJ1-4	TGCGCCAGCAGCCGGGGGACAGGGGCCAATGAAAAACTGTTTTTT	CASSRGTGANEKLFF
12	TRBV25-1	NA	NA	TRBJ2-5	TGTGCCAGCAGTTACTTGAGAGAGACCCAGTACTTC	CASSYLRETQYF
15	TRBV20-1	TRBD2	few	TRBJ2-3	TGCAGTGCTAGGACCCGAGGGCGGGGGGAGAATACGCAGTATTTT	CSARTRGRGENTQYF
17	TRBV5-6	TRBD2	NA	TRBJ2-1	TGTGCCAGCAGCTTTCGCTCGGCGGCGGGAGGTTACAATGAGCAGTTCTTC	CASSFRSAAGGYNEQFF
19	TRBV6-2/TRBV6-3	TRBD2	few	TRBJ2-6	TGTGCCAGCAGACGCCACAGCGGGAGGGCCGGTTCTGGGGCCAACGTCCTGACTTTC	CASRRHSGRAGSGANVLTF
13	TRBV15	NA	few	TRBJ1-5	TGTGCCACCAGCAGAGATCCGGGTCAGCCCCAGCATTTT	CATSRDPGQPQHF
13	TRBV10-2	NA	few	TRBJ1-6	TGCGCCACTGAAAGGACAGCTAATTCACCCCTCCACTTT	CATERTANSPLHF
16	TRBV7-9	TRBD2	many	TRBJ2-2	TGTGCCAGCAGCCGGGGACTAGTTAAAGGCACCGGGGAGCTGTTTTTT	CASSRGLVKGTGELFF
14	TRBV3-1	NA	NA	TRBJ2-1	TGTGCCAGCAGTCCAGACTTACTTTACAATGAGCAGTTCTTC	CASSPDLLYNEQFF
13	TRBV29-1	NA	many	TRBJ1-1	TGCAGCGTTGCCGGCCGATTTAAAACTGAAGCTTTCTTT	CSVAGRFKTEAFF
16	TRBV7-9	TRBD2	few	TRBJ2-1	TGTGCCAGCAGCTCATCACTAGCGGGGCGCCGCAATGAGCAGTTCTTC	CASSSSLAGRRNEQFF
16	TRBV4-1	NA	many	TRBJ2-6	TGCGCCAGCAGCCAAGATCGGGAAACTGGGGCCAACGTCCTGACTTTC	CASSQDRETGANVLTF
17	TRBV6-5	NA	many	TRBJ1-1	TGTGCCAGCAGTTCCTTGACGGAGGGGGTGATGGACACTGAAGCTTTCTTT	CASSSLTEGVMDTEAFF
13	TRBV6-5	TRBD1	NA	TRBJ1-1	TGTGCCAGCAGTTACTCGACAGGGAGGGAAGCTTTCTTT	CASSYSTGREAFF
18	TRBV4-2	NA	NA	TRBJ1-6	TGTGCCAGCAGCCAAGATAAATTCATGGGACGGGGAAATTCACCCCTCCACTTT	CASSQDKFMGRGNSPLHF
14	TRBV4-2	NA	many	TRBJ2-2	TGTGCCAGCAGCCAAAGGGTAGTCACCGGGGAGCTGTTTTTT	CASSQRVVTGELFF
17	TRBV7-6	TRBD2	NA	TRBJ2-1	TGTGCCAGCAGCTTAGAGGTAGCGGGAGCGGGCTACAATGAGCAGTTCTTC	CASSLEVAGAGYNEQFF
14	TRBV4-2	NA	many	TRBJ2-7	TGTGCCAGCAGCCAAGACCCCGGGACCTCCGAGCAGTACTTC	CASSQDPGTSEQYF
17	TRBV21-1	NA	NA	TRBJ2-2	TGTGCCAGCAGAGGGACAGGTGATTTTGGGAACACCGGGGAGATGTTTTTT	CASRGTGDFGNTGEMFF
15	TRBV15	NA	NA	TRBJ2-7	TGTGCCACCAGCAGAGAGGGCGGTTTCGCCTACGAGCAGTACTTC	CATSREGGFAYEQYF
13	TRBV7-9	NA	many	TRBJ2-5	TGTGCCAGCAGCTCAACAGTTGACGGGACCCAGTACTTC	CASSSTVDGTQYF
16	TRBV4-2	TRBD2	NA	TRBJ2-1	TGTGCCAGCAGCCTACTCAGCGGGAGCTTATACAATGAGCAGTTCTTC	CASSLLSGSLYNEQFF
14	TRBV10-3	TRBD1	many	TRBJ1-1	TGTGCCATCCAACCGGGACAGGCTAACACTGAAGCTTTCTTT	CAIQPGQANTEAFF
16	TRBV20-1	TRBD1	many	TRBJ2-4	TGCAGTGTCTCGGCAAGACAGGGGGCTACCAAAAACATTCAGTACTTC	CSVSARQGATKNIQYF
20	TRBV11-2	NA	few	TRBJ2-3	TGTGCCAGCAGCACCACAGACATTTTCGGGACCTACTCGAGCACAGATACGCAGTATTTT	CASSTTDIFGTYSSTDTQYF
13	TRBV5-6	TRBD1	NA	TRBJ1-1	TGTGCCAGCAGCTTGGTTGACAGGGATCGGGCTTTCTTT	CASSLVDRDRAFF
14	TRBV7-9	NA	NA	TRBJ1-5	TGTGCCAGCAGTCCGGGGGCGGGCAATCAGCCCCAGCATTTT	CASSPGAGNQPQHF
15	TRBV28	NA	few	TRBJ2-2	TGTGCCAGCAGTTTTCATGACTACCGTACCGGGGAGCTGTTTTTT	CASSFHDYRTGELFF
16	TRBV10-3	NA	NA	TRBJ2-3	TGTGCCATCAGTGAAACAGGGAAGTCGGGCCCAGATACGCAGTATTTT	CAISETGKSGPDTQYF
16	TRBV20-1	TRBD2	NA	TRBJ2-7	TGCAGTGCTAGTCCCCCCGGGGGGGGGAGCTCCTACGAGCAGTACTTC	CSASPPGGGSSYEQYF
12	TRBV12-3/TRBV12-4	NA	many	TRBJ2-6	TGTGCCAGCAGTCCCAGGGCCAACGTCCTGACTTTC	CASSPRANVLTF
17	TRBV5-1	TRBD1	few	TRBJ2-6	TGCGCCAGCAGCGCCGGGACAGGGGACTCTGGGGCCAACGTCCTGACTTTC	CASSAGTGDSGANVLTF
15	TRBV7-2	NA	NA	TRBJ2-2	TGTGCCAGCAGCTCGGACAGCACGAACACCGGGGAGCTGTTTTTT	CASSSDSTNTGELFF
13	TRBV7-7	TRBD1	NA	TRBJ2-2	TGTGCTAGCAGACCGACAGGGACCGGGGAGCTGTTTTTT	CASRPTGTGELFF
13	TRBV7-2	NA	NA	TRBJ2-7	TGTGCCAGCAGCTACAGGGGGGACTACGCGCAGTACTTC	CASSYRGDYAQYF